This paragraph reports one T cell receptor beta chain. Here immunoSEQ multiplex PCR was the method, and the copy in TCRdb shows in-frame clones only, minus some. The sample records 130,000 to 150,000 clones, over 80% being singletons. This CDR3 region has 16 residues. The V gene lost 5 bases and the J gene lost 0 bases, with 14 bases spanning the gap. The V gene's germline CDR1 is LNHDA and CDR2 SQIVND (reference sequence). Resolution of symptoms, clearance, or two negative PCRs was present in recovered Cohort 3 donors. This sample was included in a study of blood T cell repertoires in COVID-19. Background on the study: The United States, Italy and Spain provided the acute and convalescent COVID-19 samples.

The chain links TRBV19 to TRBJ1-3; D is possibly TRBD1 (5 bases). The sample was PBMCs or T cells enriched from blood (not recorded which). The TCR sequence derives from a man aged 55 to 70 who had recovered from COVID-19. CDR3 amino acids: CASSAAYRTSGNTIYF. For the CDR3, the DNA is TGTGCCAGTAGTGCGGCTTACAGGACCTCTGGAAACACCATATATTTT.